The 22 T cell receptor beta chains listed next were all sequenced from one sample in a study of shared clonotypes between healthy human individuals (dated by TCRdb to the early 2020s). Library preparation was by the immunoSEQ multiplex PCR assay. This is the immuneACCESS table as TCRdb keeps it, with only in-frame sequences that have V and J called. A part of the clones is gone; compared with another copy, unresolved V genes explain less than half, and the rest is unexplained. This sample lists hundreds of thousands of clones; around 73% were detected once. Around 1.8% of the sample rests with the top ten. Material: memory CD4+ T cells sorted from blood. This specimen's cell subset or site label, per the study, means: CD45RA-negative fraction. Every receptor here comes from a woman in her 30s in good health.

The J gene is TRBJ2-2, the V gene TRBV29-1; D unresolved. The CDR3 contains 12 residues. Deletions cut 7 bases from V and 6 bases from J, with 12 bases between. Germline V gene sequence: CDR1 SQVTM, CDR2 ANQGSEA. The chain's CDR3 is CSAHDRSGELFF. The CDR3 nucleotides are TGCAGCGCCCACGATCGGTCCGGGGAGCTGTTTTTT.

This clone was counted a single time. The chain is built from TRBV28 and TRBJ2-1; D remains unclear. Looked up from germline, CDR1 is MDHEN and CDR2 is SYDVKM. The CDR3 totals 12 residues. Trimming shortened V by 1 base and J by 14 bases, and 12 bases separated the two germline ends. The CDR3 spells CASSLFHSPEFF. Written as DNA, the CDR3 is TGTGCCAGCAGTTTATTCCACTCCCCAGAGTTCTTC. Supplemented by reference TRBV28 and TRBJ2-1, the full variable domain reads DVKVTQSSRYLVKRTGEKVFLECVQDMDHENMFWYRQDPGLGLRLIYFSYDVKMKEKGDIPEGYSVSREKKERFSLILESASTNQTSMYLCASSLFHSPEFFGPGTRLTVL.

The genes are TRBV20-1 and TRBJ2-5; D gene ambiguous. The CDR3 runs to 11 residues. CDR1 and CDR2 (germline): DFQATT, SNEGSKA (reference sequence). Deletions cut 2 bases from V and 5 bases from J, with 6 bases between. The CDR3, as DNA: TGCAGTGCTAGACTCTCGGAGACCCAGTACTTC. Protein product: CSARLSETQYF.

This chain joins TRBV29-1 and TRBJ2-1; D unclear. Germline CDR1 SQVTM, CDR2 ANQGSEA. CDR3 size: 11 residues. V lost 7 bases, J lost 6 bases, and 10 bases lay in between. The CDR3 region is CSALYTNEQFF. The CDR3 DNA is TGCAGCGCCCTTTACACCAATGAGCAGTTCTTC.

The J gene is TRBJ2-1, the V gene TRBV28; D call uncertain. Germline-derived CDR1 and CDR2 are MDHEN and SYDVKM. The CDR3 is made up of 16 amino acids. V was clipped by 2 bases and J by 0 bases, with 11 bases between them. CDR3 residues: CASSLQFLSSYNEQFF. In nucleotides, the CDR3 is TGTGCCAGCAGTTTACAGTTCCTAAGCTCCTACAATGAGCAGTTCTTC.

The chain joins TRBV5-4 to TRBJ1-4; 8 nucleotides agree with TRBD1. Germline assignment: CDR1 SGHNT and CDR2 YYREEE (reference sequence). This CDR3 is 15 amino acids long. V dropped 4 bases and J dropped 8; count of bases not matched to a gene: 10. CDR3 residues: CASSPRQGRNEKLFF. For the CDR3, the DNA is TGTGCCAGCAGCCCCCGACAGGGGAGGAACGAAAAACTGTTTTTT. Supplemented by reference TRBV5-4 and TRBJ1-4, the full variable domain reads ETGVTQSPTHLIKTRGQQVTLRCSSQSGHNTVSWYQQALGQGPQFIFQYYREEENGRGNFPPRFSGLQFPNYSSELNVNALELDDSALYLCASSPRQGRNEKLFFGSGTQLSVL.

This clone has a single count. J is TRBJ1-2 and V is TRBV28; no clear D gene. The V gene's germline CDR1 is MDHEN and CDR2 SYDVKM. The CDR3 spans 13 residues. V was shortened by 3 bases and J by 0 bases, with 5 bases between the two germline ends. The CDR3 is CASSFRPNYGYTF. The CDR3 DNA reads TGTGCCAGCAGTTTCAGGCCTAACTATGGCTACACCTTC.

The genes are TRBV9 and TRBJ1-1, with 8 bases identical to TRBD1. V lost 3 bases, J lost 6 bases, and 4 bases stayed unmatched. This CDR3 region has 13 residues. Germline CDR1 is SGDLS and CDR2 is YYNGEE. In nucleotides, the CDR3 is TGTGCCAGCAGCGCACAGGGGGTCGCTGAAGCTTTCTTT. This encodes CASSAQGVAEAFF. Full variable domain (missing parts from reference TRBV9 and TRBJ1-1): DSGVTQTPKHLITATGQRVTLRCSPRSGDLSVYWYQQSLDQGLQFLIQYYNGEERAKGNILERFSAQQFPDLHSELNLSSLELGDSALYFCASSAQGVAEAFFGQGTRLTVV.

DNA of the CDR3: TGTGCCAGCAGTGAGATGGCGGGACGGCAAGAGACCCAGTACTTC. Residues: CASSEMAGRQETQYF. The chain recombines TRBV6-1 with TRBJ2-5; perhaps TRBD2 as D (6 bases). The ends were cut back, 3 bases at V and 2 bases at J, with 13 bases in the middle. Germline lookup yields CDR1 MNHNS and CDR2 SASEGT. The CDR3 is made up of 15 amino acids.

J is TRBJ1-4 and V is TRBV28; 8 positions agree with TRBD1. Trimming at V came to 4 bases and at J to 7 bases, leaving 11 bases not matched to a gene. Germline V gene sequence: CDR1 MDHEN, CDR2 SYDVKM. This CDR3 spans 16 amino acids. CDR3 region: CASSSHSGDRGEKLFF. The CDR3 nucleotides read TGTGCCAGCAGTTCTCACTCCGGCGACAGGGGTGAAAAACTGTTTTTT.

The chain combines TRBV19 with TRBJ2-3; tentative D call: TRBD2 (6 bases). This CDR3 spans 17 amino acids. Germline V gene data show CDR1 as LNHDA and CDR2 as SQIVND (reference sequence). V shed 4 bases and J shed 4 bases, with 21 bases lying between them. CDR3 in DNA: TGTGCCAGTAGTACCCCTGGAGCCCATGGAGGGGCAGATACGCAGTATTTT. It yields the protein CASSTPGAHGGADTQYF. Combining the CDR3 with reference TRBV19 and TRBJ2-3 gives the whole variable domain DGGITQSPKYLFRKEGQNVTLSCEQNLNHDAMYWYRQDPGQGLRLIYYSQIVNDFQKGDIAEGYSVSREKKESFPLTVTSAQKNPTAFYLCASSTPGAHGGADTQYFGPGTRLTVL.

As for this clone: This specimen includes other DNA sequences encoding the same CDR3. The chain is built from TRBV6-5 and TRBJ2-7; no clear D. V was cut by 5 bases and J by 3 bases, with 8 bases left in between. Germline values: CDR1 MNHEY, CDR2 SVGAGI. There are 12 residues in the CDR3. CDR3 sequence (DNA): TGTGCCAGCAGTCTCGACGGCTACGAGCAGTACTTC. Amino acid sequence: CASSLDGYEQYF.

CDR3 sequence reads: CASILGLAWNEQFF. The CDR3 nucleotides read TGTGCCAGCATCCTAGGACTAGCTTGGAATGAGCAGTTCTTC. The V call is TRBV6-1, the J call TRBJ2-1, with 8 positions matching TRBD2. The germline V gene encodes CDR1 MNHNS and CDR2 SASEGT. V lost 7 bases to trimming and J lost 7 bases; unmatched junction nucleotides: 9. CDR3 length: 14 residues.

The CDR3 nucleotides read TGCAGCGTTGAACCTGGTTCCTACAATGAGCAGTTCTTC. Translating gives CSVEPGSYNEQFF. V usage is TRBV29-1 and J usage is TRBJ2-1, with unresolved D. The V gene lost 2 bases and the J gene lost 1 base, with 6 bases spanning the gap. Germline V lookup: CDR1 SQVTM, CDR2 ANQGSEA. CDR3 length: 13 amino acids.

The CDR3 DNA follows: TGTGCCAGCAGCTTAGATCTGCTCTACGAGCAGTACTTC. This gives the protein CASSLDLLYEQYF. The chain employs TRBV11-2 and TRBJ2-7, with unresolved D. The CDR3 length is 13 residues. Germline lookup yields CDR1 SGHAT and CDR2 FQNNGV. V lost 0 bases and J lost 3, with 6 bases in between.

This chain joins TRBV2 and TRBJ2-7, with 8 bases aligning to TRBD1. The CDR3 loop spans 17 amino acids. Germline CDR1 SNHLY, CDR2 FYNNEI. After removal of 5 bases from V and 0 bases from J, the junction contained 12 bases not matched to a gene. The CDR3, as DNA: TGTGCCAGCAGTCTCTCTCGAGGGACAGGCGTCTCCTACGAGCAGTACTTC. This translates into CASSLSRGTGVSYEQYF. Looking up the rest from reference TRBV2 and TRBJ2-7 gives the full variable domain: EPEVTQTPSHQVTQMGQEVILRCVPISNHLYFYWYRQILGQKVEFLVSFYNNEISEKSEIFDDQFSVERPDGSNFTLKIRSTKLEDSAMYFCASSLSRGTGVSYEQYFGPGTRLTVT.

In regard to this clone: This same CDR3 is encoded by further DNA sequences in the sample. The V gene is TRBV29-1, the J gene TRBJ1-4, with TRBD1 matching 8 bases. CDR1 and CDR2 from the germline V gene are SQVTM and ANQGSEA. V dropped 6 bases and J dropped 7; count of bases not matched to a gene: 4. The CDR3 covers 12 residues. In DNA form, the CDR3 reads TGCAGCGTCCAGGGGGCAGGTGAAAAACTGTTTTTT. Translating gives CSVQGAGEKLFF.

The gene calls are TRBV2 and TRBJ2-1, with 10 bases matching TRBD1. This CDR3 region has 14 residues. Germline CDR1 is SNHLY and CDR2 is FYNNEI. V was pared by 6 bases and J by 7 bases, with 6 bases of the junction left unmatched. The chain's CDR3 is CASSSGQGGNEQFF. Here the CDR3 DNA reads TGTGCCAGCAGCTCCGGACAGGGGGGGAATGAGCAGTTCTTC.

J is TRBJ2-3 and V is TRBV28; D uncertain. This CDR3 spans 11 amino acids. Germline V lookup: CDR1 MDHEN, CDR2 SYDVKM. Trimming stripped 6 bases from V and 6 bases from J, with 7 bases between. Written as DNA, the CDR3 is TGTGCCAGCAGCACAATTGATACGCAGTATTTT. It translates to CASSTIDTQYF.

This clone came up a few times. J is TRBJ2-1 and V is TRBV30; TRBD2 agrees at 10 bases. The CDR3 consists of 14 residues. J was trimmed by 7 bases and V by 3 bases; bases with no gene match: 6. CDR1 is GTSNPN, CDR2 SVGIG, per germline (reference sequence). CDR3 bases: TGTGCCTGGAGGGGACTAGCGTCCCAAAATGAGCAGTTCTTC. The encoded protein is CAWRGLASQNEQFF.

V is TRBV6-5 and J is TRBJ2-1; TRBD2 is a possible D gene (5 bases). CDR3 length equals 15 residues. V lost 4 bases, J lost 5 bases, and 15 bases lay in between. Germline loops: CDR1 MNHEY, CDR2 SVGAGI. The CDR3 DNA reads TGTGCCAGCAGTTCACGGACTGGCCGGAACAATGAGCAGTTCTTC. It yields the protein CASSSRTGRNNEQFF.

V and J are TRBV28 and TRBJ2-7; weak D call: TRBD1 (6 bases). V was shortened by 7 bases and J by 3 bases, with 16 bases between the two germline ends. Germline V gene sequence: CDR1 MDHEN, CDR2 SYDVKM. This CDR3 has 14 amino acids. CDR3 amino acids: CASTGAGDYYEQYF. DNA for the CDR3: TGTGCCAGCACCGGGGCAGGGGATTACTACGAGCAGTACTTC. Based on the CDR3 plus reference TRBV28 and TRBJ2-7, the full variable domain is DVKVTQSSRYLVKRTGEKVFLECVQDMDHENMFWYRQDPGLGLRLIYFSYDVKMKEKGDIPEGYSVSREKKERFSLILESASTNQTSMYLCASTGAGDYYEQYFGPGTRLTVT.